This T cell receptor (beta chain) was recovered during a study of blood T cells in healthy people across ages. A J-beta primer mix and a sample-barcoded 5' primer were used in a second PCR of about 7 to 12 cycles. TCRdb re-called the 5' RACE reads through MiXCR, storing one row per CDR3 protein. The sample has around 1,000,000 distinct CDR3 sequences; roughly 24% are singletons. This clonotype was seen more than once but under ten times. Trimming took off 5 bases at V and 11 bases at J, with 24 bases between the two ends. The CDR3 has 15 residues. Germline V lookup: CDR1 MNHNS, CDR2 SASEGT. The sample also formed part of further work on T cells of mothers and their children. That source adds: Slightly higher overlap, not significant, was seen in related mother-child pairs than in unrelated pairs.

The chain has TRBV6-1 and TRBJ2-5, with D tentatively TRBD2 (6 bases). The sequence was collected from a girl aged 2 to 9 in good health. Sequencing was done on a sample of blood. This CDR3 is CASSTMIGSHGEQYF. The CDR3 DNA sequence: TGTGCCAGCAGTACTATGATCGGGAGCCATGGGGAGCAGTACTTC.